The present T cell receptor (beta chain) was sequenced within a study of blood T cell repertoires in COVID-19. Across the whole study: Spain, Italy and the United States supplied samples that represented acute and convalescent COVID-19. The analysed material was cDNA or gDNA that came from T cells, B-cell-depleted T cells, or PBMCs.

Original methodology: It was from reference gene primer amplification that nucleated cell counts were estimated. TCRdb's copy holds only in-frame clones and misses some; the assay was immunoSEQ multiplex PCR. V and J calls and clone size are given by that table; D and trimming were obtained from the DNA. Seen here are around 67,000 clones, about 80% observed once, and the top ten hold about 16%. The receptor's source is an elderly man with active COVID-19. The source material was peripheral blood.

The CDR3 loop is CASSQEGQGGYGYTF. For the CDR3, the DNA is TGTGCCAGCAGCCAAGAAGGACAGGGGGGCTATGGCTACACCTTC. The chain recombines TRBV3-1 (or the pseudogene TRBV3-2) with TRBJ1-2; 10 bases are a match to TRBD1. CDR1 LGHDT and CDR2 YNNKEL come from the germline V gene (reference sequence). V shed 0 bases, J shed 4 bases, and the junction held 2 bases outside the gene matches. There are 15 residues in the CDR3.